The 7 T cell receptor beta chains listed next were all sequenced from one sample in a study of blood T cell repertoires in COVID-19. Sequencing was performed with immunoSEQ multiplex PCR; in TCRdb, only in-frame clones are kept and a portion is missing. The sample yields roughly 280,000 clones, roughly 89% seen once. Sequenced input: PBMCs or T cells enriched from blood (not recorded which). The receptors shown here come from a woman in her sixties who had recovered from COVID-19.

The chain carries TRBV11-2 and TRBJ2-1; possible D gene TRBD2, 5 bases. V was shortened by 2 bases and J by 10 bases, with 12 bases between the two germline ends. From germline, CDR1 is SGHAT and CDR2 FQNNGV. This CDR3 region has 13 residues. The CDR3 DNA is TGTGCCAGCAGCTTATTTGAGACGGGGGAGCAGTTCTTC. Protein product: CASSLFETGEQFF.

The V and J genes are TRBV7-9 and TRBJ1-2; TRBD1 matches 9 bases. The V and J ends lost 7 bases and 6 bases, in that order; junction bases with no gene match: 6. This CDR3 contains 13 residues. Germline V gene sequence: CDR1 SEHNR, CDR2 FQNEAQ (reference sequence). The CDR3 loop is CASNLGQGDGYTF. The DNA of the CDR3 is TGTGCCAGCAACTTGGGACAGGGAGATGGCTACACCTTC.

In this sample, this clone turned up a few times. The V call is TRBV6-4, the J call TRBJ2-1; 10 bases agree with TRBD1. CDR1 and CDR2 (germline): MRHNA, SNTAGT. J was trimmed by 2 bases and V by 3 bases; bases with no gene match: 16. CDR3 length: 20 amino acids. The CDR3 reads CASSEFRARDRGCTYNEQFF. The CDR3 DNA follows: TGTGCCAGCAGTGAATTTCGAGCCCGGGACAGGGGCTGTACCTACAATGAGCAGTTCTTC.

The rearrangement uses TRBV12-3 or TRBV12-4 and TRBJ1-6, with D perhaps TRBD1 (6 bases). The V and J ends lost 4 bases and 15 bases respectively, with 16 bases between them. The CDR3 sequence is 13 residues long. This CDR3 reads CASSYTGIDYLHF. CDR3 bases: TGTGCCAGCAGTTATACAGGGATCGACTACCTCCACTTT.

The chain uses TRBV5-1 and TRBJ1-6, with D tentatively TRBD1 (5 bases). The CDR3 contains 15 residues. V gave up 7 bases and J gave up 4 bases, with 15 bases separating them. Germline lookup yields CDR1 SGHRS and CDR2 YFSETQ. CDR3 nucleotide sequence: TGCGCCAGCTCCGAACAGGTTTTATATAATTCACCCCTCCACTTT. This gives the protein CASSEQVLYNSPLHF. Based on the CDR3 plus reference TRBV5-1 and TRBJ1-6, the full variable domain is KAGVTQTPRYLIKTRGQQVTLSCSPISGHRSVSWYQQTPGQGLQFLFEYFSETQRNKGNFPGRFSGRQFSNSRSEMNVSTLELGDSALYLCASSEQVLYNSPLHFGNGTRLTVT.

Only a few counts were recorded for this clone. The sample holds other DNA sequences that translate to the same CDR3. As DNA, the CDR3 is TGTGCCACCAGCAGGGACAGGGTTGGCTATGGCTACACCTTC. It yields the protein CATSRDRVGYGYTF. V and J are TRBV15 and TRBJ1-2; 8 bases match TRBD1. CDR1 and CDR2 (germline): LNHNV, YYDKDF (reference sequence). CDR3 size: 14 residues. Trimming cost V 3 bases and J 4 bases; bases outside gene matches: 4.

The J gene is TRBJ2-5, the V gene TRBV11-3; 14 nucleotides agree with TRBD2. Germline V gene sequence: CDR1 SGHNT, CDR2 YENEEA. The CDR3 loop spans 16 amino acids. Trimming took 6 bases from V and 5 from J; bases not matched to a gene: 8. Here the CDR3 reads CASRGTSGRVSETQYF. CDR3 DNA sequence: TGTGCCAGCAGGGGGACTAGCGGGAGAGTCTCGGAGACCCAGTACTTC.